This TCR beta chain appears in the sequencing data of a study of CD8 T cells in ankylosing spondylitis. General study results and limits: Characteristic of ankylosing spondylitis blood, it appeared, was a TCR beta motif comprising roughly 8 highly homologous variants.

This CDR3 has 14 amino acids. V lost 4 bases, J lost 5 bases, and 12 bases lay in between. The germline V gene encodes CDR1 SGHRS and CDR2 YFSETQ. TCRdb analysed the 5' RACE reads with MiXCR anew, one entry per CDR3 protein. The table includes 450,000 or so distinct CDR3 sequences, 25% to 30% detected once. As for this clonotype: The antigen is not known.

The chain couples TRBV5-1 to TRBJ2-2, with a tentative D call TRBD1 (5 bases). The sequenced sample was blood, either unsorted or a sorted T cell fraction (not recorded which). This TCR derives from a male donor with ankylosing spondylitis. CDR3: CASSTGHRTGELFF. The CDR3, as DNA: TGCGCCAGCAGCACAGGCCACAGGACCGGGGAGCTGTTTTTT.